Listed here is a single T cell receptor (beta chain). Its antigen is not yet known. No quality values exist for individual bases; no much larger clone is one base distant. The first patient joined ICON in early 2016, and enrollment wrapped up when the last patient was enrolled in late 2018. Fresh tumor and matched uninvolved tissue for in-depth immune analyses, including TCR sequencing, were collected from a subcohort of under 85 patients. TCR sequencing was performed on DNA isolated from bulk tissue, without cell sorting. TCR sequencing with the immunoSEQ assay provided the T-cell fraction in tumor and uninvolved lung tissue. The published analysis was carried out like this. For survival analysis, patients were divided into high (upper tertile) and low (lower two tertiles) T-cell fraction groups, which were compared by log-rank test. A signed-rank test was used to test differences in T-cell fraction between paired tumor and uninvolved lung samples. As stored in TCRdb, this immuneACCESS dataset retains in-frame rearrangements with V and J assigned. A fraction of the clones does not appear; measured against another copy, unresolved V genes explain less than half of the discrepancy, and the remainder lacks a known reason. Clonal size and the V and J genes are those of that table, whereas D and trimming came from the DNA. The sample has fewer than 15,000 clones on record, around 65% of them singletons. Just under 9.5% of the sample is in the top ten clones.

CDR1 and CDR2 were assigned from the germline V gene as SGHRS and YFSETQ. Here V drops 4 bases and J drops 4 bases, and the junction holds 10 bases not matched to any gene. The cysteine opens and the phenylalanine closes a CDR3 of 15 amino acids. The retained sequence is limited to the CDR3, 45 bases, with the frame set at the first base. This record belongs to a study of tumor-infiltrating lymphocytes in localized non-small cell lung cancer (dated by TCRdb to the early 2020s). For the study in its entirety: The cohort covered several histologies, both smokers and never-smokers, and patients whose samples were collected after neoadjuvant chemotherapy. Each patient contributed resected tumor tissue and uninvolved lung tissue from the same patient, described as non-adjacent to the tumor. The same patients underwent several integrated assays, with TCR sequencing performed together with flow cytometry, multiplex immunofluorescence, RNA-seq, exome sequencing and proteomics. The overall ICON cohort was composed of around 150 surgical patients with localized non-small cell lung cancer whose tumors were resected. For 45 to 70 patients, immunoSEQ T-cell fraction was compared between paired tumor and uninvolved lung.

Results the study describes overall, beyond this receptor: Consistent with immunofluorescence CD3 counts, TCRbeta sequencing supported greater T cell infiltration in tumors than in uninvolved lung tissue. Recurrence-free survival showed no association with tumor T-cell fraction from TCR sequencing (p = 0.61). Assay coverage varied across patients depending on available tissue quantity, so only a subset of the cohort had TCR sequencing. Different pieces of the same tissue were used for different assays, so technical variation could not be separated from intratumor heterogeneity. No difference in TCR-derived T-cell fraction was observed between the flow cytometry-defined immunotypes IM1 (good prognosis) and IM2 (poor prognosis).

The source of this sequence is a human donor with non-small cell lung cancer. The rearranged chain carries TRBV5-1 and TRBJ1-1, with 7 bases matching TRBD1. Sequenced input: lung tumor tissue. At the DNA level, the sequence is TGCGCCAGCAGCCTATCAGGGGGTGCGGGCACTGAAGCTTTCTTT. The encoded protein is CASSLSGGAGTEAFF.